Presented here are 5 T cell receptor beta chains from one specimen sequenced in a study of T cell responses to AZD1222 COVID-19 vaccine. Assay: immunoSEQ multiplex PCR; the TCRdb copy retains only in-frame clones and omits some. The sample contains 150,000 to 250,000 clones, around 93% of which appear only once. The specimen comprised peripheral blood, sampled 28 days after the second AZD1222 dose. All receptors derive from an adult who received the AZD1222 COVID-19 vaccine.

V usage is TRBV5-1 and J usage is TRBJ2-7; D unresolved. This CDR3 contains 15 residues. Germline lookup yields CDR1 SGHRS and CDR2 YFSETQ. Trimming removed 0 bases from V and 2 bases from J, with 12 bases in between. The DNA of the CDR3 is TGCGCCAGCAGCTTGGAGGCCAGCCCGGCCTACGAGCAGTACTTC. This gives the protein CASSLEASPAYEQYF. Variable domain in full (rest from reference TRBV5-1 and TRBJ2-7): KAGVTQTPRYLIKTRGQQVTLSCSPISGHRSVSWYQQTPGQGLQFLFEYFSETQRNKGNFPGRFSGRQFSNSRSEMNVSTLELGDSALYLCASSLEASPAYEQYFGPGTRLTVT.

The chain has TRBV18 and TRBJ1-4, with 7 bases that match TRBD1. This CDR3 has 15 amino acids. Germline V CDR1 and CDR2: KGHSH, LQKENI. J lost 0 bases, V lost 4 bases, and 2 bases had no gene match. CDR3 bases: TGTGCCAGCTCACGGGACAGTCCAACTAATGAAAAACTGTTTTTT. This encodes CASSRDSPTNEKLFF.

The chain combines TRBV5-1 with TRBJ2-3; D uncertain. CDR1 is SGHRS, CDR2 YFSETQ, per germline. This CDR3 has 14 amino acids. The V and J ends lost 0 bases and 6 bases respectively, with 11 bases between them. In DNA form, the CDR3 reads TGCGCCAGCAGCTTGGGTAACAATGTGGATACGCAGTATTTT. The encoded protein is CASSLGNNVDTQYF.

The chain links TRBV4-1 to TRBJ2-1; TRBD1 matches 7 bases. The CDR3 has 16 amino acids. J was trimmed by 4 bases and V by 4 bases; bases with no gene match: 10. Germline assignment: CDR1 MGHRA and CDR2 YSYEKL. The CDR3 sequence: CASSPSGTASYNEQFF. Here the CDR3 DNA reads TGCGCCAGCAGCCCTAGTGGGACAGCTTCTTACAATGAGCAGTTCTTC.

There are a few counts of this clone. This rearrangement joins TRBV18 to TRBJ2-7; no clear D gene. Germline assignment: CDR1 KGHSH and CDR2 LQKENI. This CDR3 contains 13 residues. Trimming removed 1 base at V and 5 bases at J, with 9 bases between. The CDR3 here is CASSPRTVHEQYF. In DNA, the CDR3 is TGTGCCAGCTCACCACGAACGGTCCACGAGCAGTACTTC.